The clone carrying this TCR beta chain came up a few times. The germline V gene has CDR1 SNHLY and CDR2 FYNNEI. V was trimmed by 3 bases and J by 6 bases, leaving 14 bases between them. The CDR3 contains 14 residues. The data are from a study of shared clonotypes between healthy human individuals. Libraries were prepared by immunoSEQ multiplex PCR; TCRdb keeps only in-frame clonotypes and omits some of them. The sample shows about 1.1 million clones, 60% to 80% of them seen only once. V and J are TRBV2 and TRBJ1-1; possible D gene TRBD1, 5 bases. This receptor was obtained from a man younger than 30 in good health. Some clones in this sample may be carry-over from other donors' samples. Sequencing was done on a sample of memory CD4+ T cells from PBMCs. The sample's subset: CD45RA-negative fraction. The CDR3 protein is CASSDNSRRAEAFF. The CDR3 region has the DNA TGTGCCAGCAGTGATAACTCTCGCAGGGCTGAAGCTTTCTTT.